These 23 T cell receptor beta chains share one sample of origin, sequenced in a study of regulatory T cells in long-lasting Graves disease. CDR3-region Arm-PCR and iRepertoire HTBI primers produced the TCR beta libraries. TCRdb recomputed calls from the multiplex PCR reads with MiXCR, one row per CDR3 protein. The table lists about 290,000 distinct CDR3 sequences, 20% to 25% of them singletons, with 56% in the top ten. The time point is: persistent/refractory GD, antithyroid drugs over 5 years with positive TRAb. PBMC RNA was the source of the TCR library. Sequencing was performed on peripheral blood mononuclear cells (PBMCs), taken when the disease was refractory, from a patient treated with antithyroid drugs. The receptors were sampled from a female donor with Graves disease.

The gene calls are TRBV27 and TRBJ1-5; no clear D gene. CDR1 and CDR2 from the germline V gene are MNHEY and SMNVEV (reference sequence). V was cut by 4 bases and J by 2 bases, with 6 bases left in between. CDR3 length: 13 residues. This CDR3 reads CASSWERNQPQHF. The CDR3 bases are TGTGCCAGCAGTTGGGAACGCAATCAGCCCCAGCATTTT.

The J gene is TRBJ2-2, the V gene TRBV7-2, with D maybe TRBD1 (5 bases). The V end was cut by 5 bases, the J end by 6 bases, with 10 bases between. There are 13 residues in the CDR3. Germline V gene lookup returns CDR1 SGHTA and CDR2 FQGNSA. CDR3 sequence: CASSLLGAGELFF. In nucleotides, the CDR3 is TGTGCCAGCAGCCTCCTAGGGGCCGGGGAGCTGTTTTTT.

This clonotype was found many times. The gene calls are TRBV12-3 or TRBV12-4 and TRBJ1-1, with 8 bases lining up with TRBD1. CDR3 length equals 14 residues. J was trimmed by 5 bases and V by 6 bases; bases with no gene match: 8. CDR3 sequence reads: CASSGQGGGTEAFF. As DNA, the CDR3 is TGTGCCAGCAGCGGACAGGGTGGAGGTACTGAAGCTTTCTTT.

The rearrangement uses TRBV25-1 and TRBJ1-1, with 8 bases aligning to TRBD1. CDR3 length: 17 residues. Germline CDR1 and CDR2: MGHDK and SYGVNS. The J segment lost 3 bases and the V segment lost 4 bases, leaving 13 bases of the junction unmatched. In DNA, the CDR3 is TGTGCCAGCAGTGCACCCCCCAGGACAGGGTTGGACACTGAAGCTTTCTTT. Encoded protein: CASSAPPRTGLDTEAFF.

V is TRBV3-1 and J is TRBJ2-7, with 7 nucleotides matching TRBD2. Germline CDR1 LGHDT, CDR2 YNNKEL (reference sequence). This CDR3 has 14 amino acids. Unmatched junction bases numbered 2, after V lost 0 bases and J lost 3 bases. CDR3 region: CASSQEGTIYEQYF. Here the CDR3 DNA reads TGTGCCAGCAGCCAAGAGGGGACTATCTACGAGCAGTACTTC.

V and J are TRBV6-1 and TRBJ2-1; TRBD2 aligns across 10 bases. The germline gives CDR1 MNHNS, CDR2 SASEGT. CDR3 size: 13 residues. The V gene end was trimmed by 7 bases and the J gene end by 8 bases; junction bases not matched to a gene: 5. The CDR3 DNA is TGTGCCAGCACTCTAGCGGGAGCTGATGAGCAGTTCTTC. Translating it yields CASTLAGADEQFF.

This clonotype was picked up a small number of times. The chain joins TRBV12-3 or TRBV12-4 to TRBJ1-4; D ambiguous. Deletions cut 2 bases from V and 0 bases from J, with 7 bases between. The CDR3 has 15 amino acids. Here the CDR3 DNA reads TGTGCCAGCAGTTTACAGGACGCAACTAATGAAAAACTGTTTTTT. Its protein product is CASSLQDATNEKLFF.

This clonotype has more than one count but fewer than ten. The rearrangement joins TRBV3-1 to TRBJ2-5; no definite D call. CDR1 LGHDT and CDR2 YNNKEL come from the germline V gene (reference sequence). With 1 base removed from V and 5 bases from J, the gap between germline ends came to 5 bases. This CDR3 contains 12 residues. The CDR3 region is CASSQGFETQYF. Here the CDR3 DNA reads TGTGCCAGCAGCCAAGGATTCGAGACCCAGTACTTC.

This clonotype came up many times. This chain connects TRBV28 to TRBJ2-5; D gene uncertain. Germline assignment: CDR1 MDHEN and CDR2 SYDVKM. The CDR3 totals 14 residues. Deletions cut 0 bases from V and 3 bases from J, with 8 bases between. DNA of the CDR3: TGTGCCAGCAGTTTATGGGACGGAGAAGAGACCCAGTACTTC. This codes for CASSLWDGEETQYF.

At least ten counts were recorded for this clonotype. V is TRBV18 and J is TRBJ2-7; TRBD1 matches 10 bases. J was trimmed by 5 bases and V by 1 base; bases with no gene match: 5. The CDR3 totals 15 residues. CDR1 and CDR2 (germline): KGHSH, LQKENI. Written as DNA, the CDR3 is TGTGCCAGCTCACCACTCGGGACAGGGGACCACGAGCAGTACTTC. Encoded protein: CASSPLGTGDHEQYF. The complete variable domain, with remaining parts taken from reference TRBV18 and TRBJ2-7, reads NAGVMQNPRHLVRRRGQEARLRCSPMKGHSHVYWYRQLPEEGLKFMVYLQKENIIDESGMPKERFSAEFPKEGPSILRIQQVVRGDSAAYFCASSPLGTGDHEQYFGPGTRLTVT.

This clonotype was seen ten or more times. The chain has TRBV28 and TRBJ2-7, with D possibly being TRBD2 (5 bases). This CDR3 contains 14 residues. Trimming pared 6 bases from V and 3 bases from J, leaving 15 bases between. Germline lookup yields CDR1 MDHEN and CDR2 SYDVKM. The CDR3 coding sequence is TGTGCCAGCAGATCGAGCGAGAGGGTCTACGAGCAGTACTTC. Translated, it gives CASRSSERVYEQYF.

This clonotype was detected ten times or more. The chain carries TRBV15 and TRBJ2-7, with 7 bases aligning to TRBD2. The junction had 8 bases not matched to a gene; V was cut back by 0 bases and J by 6 bases. CDR1 LNHNV and CDR2 YYDKDF come from the germline V gene (reference sequence). The CDR3 spans 15 residues. The CDR3 loop is CATSRDPGEGREQYF. The CDR3 coding sequence is TGTGCCACCAGCAGAGATCCCGGGGAGGGCCGCGAGCAGTACTTC.

This clonotype was seen only a few times. The CDR3 DNA follows: TGCAGTGCTTCAACAGGACTAGCGGGAGTGGATGAGCAGTTCTTC. Translating gives CSASTGLAGVDEQFF. This chain uses TRBV20-1 with TRBJ2-1; 13 nucleotides line up with TRBD2. The junction had 9 bases not matched to a gene; V was cut back by 5 bases and J by 8 bases. CDR3 length: 15 residues. Germline V gene lookup returns CDR1 DFQATT and CDR2 SNEGSKA (reference sequence).

The sample holds many counts of this clonotype. The rearrangement uses TRBV6-1 and TRBJ1-4; no clear D gene. V lost 3 bases and J lost 2, with 10 bases in between. Germline V gene sequence: CDR1 MNHNS, CDR2 SASEGT. CDR3 length: 15 amino acids. For the CDR3, the DNA is TGTGCCAGCAGTGAGTCGTTGGTGACTAATGAAAAACTGTTTTTT. Protein product: CASSESLVTNEKLFF.

V gene TRBV5-6 combines with J gene TRBJ2-7; the D is unclear. Germline V gene data show CDR1 as SGHDT and CDR2 as YYEEEE. The CDR3 consists of 14 residues. Between the trimmed V and J ends, which lost 1 base and 5 bases, there was a span of 13 bases. CDR3 protein: CASSLLSVLHEQYF. CDR3 DNA: TGTGCCAGCAGCTTGCTTTCCGTTTTGCACGAGCAGTACTTC. Full variable domain (rest looked up from reference TRBV5-6 and TRBJ2-7): DAGVTQSPTHLIKTRGQQVTLRCSPKSGHDTVSWYQQALGQGPQFIFQYYEEEERQRGNFPDRFSGHQFPNYSSELNVNALLLGDSALYLCASSLLSVLHEQYFGPGTRLTVT.

Comment on this clonotype: This may be a read error: a much more frequent sequence differs by one nucleotide. The V and J genes are TRBV12-3 or TRBV12-4 and TRBJ1-1; D uncertain. The CDR3 loop spans 14 amino acids. Deletions cut 3 bases from V and 4 bases from J, with 12 bases between. In DNA form, the CDR3 reads TGTGCCAGCAGTTTCGGATGGATGAGCACTGAAGCTTTCTTT. Its translation: CASSFGWMSTEAFF.

The V and J genes are TRBV6-5 and TRBJ2-7; D call uncertain. The CDR3 loop spans 11 amino acids. Germline CDR1 MNHEY, CDR2 SVGAGI. V lost 2 bases and J lost 7, with 6 bases in between. The CDR3 DNA follows: TGTGCCAGCAGTTACCTCCGGGAGCAGTACTTC. This codes for CASSYLREQYF.

This clonotype was recorded many times. The genes are TRBV2 and TRBJ2-5; 8 bases agree with TRBD1. V shed 0 bases, J shed 4 bases, and the junction held 4 bases outside the gene matches. The length of the CDR3 is 15 residues. Germline V gene sequence: CDR1 SNHLY, CDR2 FYNNEI. The CDR3 loop reads CASSEAADRAETQYF. DNA for the CDR3: TGTGCCAGCAGTGAAGCTGCGGACAGGGCAGAGACCCAGTACTTC.

This clonotype appeared many times. This chain joins TRBV6-5 and TRBJ1-5; D may be TRBD1 (6 bases). The CDR3 is 16 amino acids. Trimming took off 3 bases at V and 4 bases at J, with 16 bases between the two ends. CDR1 MNHEY and CDR2 SVGAGI come from the germline V gene. The CDR3 sequence: CASSYYRTDRNQPQHF. The CDR3 DNA is TGTGCCAGCAGTTATTATCGGACAGATAGAAATCAGCCCCAGCATTTT.

The gene calls are TRBV7-2 and TRBJ1-5, with 8 bases that match TRBD1. Germline CDR1 reads SGHTA; CDR2 reads FQGNSA. The CDR3 has 16 amino acids. The V and J ends lost 5 bases and 1 base, in that order; junction bases with no gene match: 7. The CDR3 sequence is CASSIQGGGSNQPQHF. CDR3 DNA sequence: TGTGCCAGCAGCATACAGGGGGGGGGCAGCAATCAGCCCCAGCATTTT. The entire variable domain, with the rest obtained from reference TRBV7-2 and TRBJ1-5, is as follows: GAGVSQSPSNKVTEKGKDVELRCDPISGHTALYWYRQSLGQGLEFLIYFQGNSAPDKSGLPSDRFSAERTGGSVSTLTIQRTQQEDSAVYLCASSIQGGGSNQPQHFGDGTRLSIL.

V usage is TRBV5-1 and J usage is TRBJ2-7; D may be TRBD1 (6 bases). The germline V gene encodes CDR1 SGHRS and CDR2 YFSETQ. The CDR3 sequence is 15 residues long. Trimming left V 7 bases short and J 6 bases short, with 23 bases between. The DNA of the CDR3 is TGCGCCAGCGCCAGCCGGCAGGGGCCTTTTGGCGAGCAGTACTTC. This encodes CASASRQGPFGEQYF.

This clonotype was seen a few times. The chain recombines TRBV7-2 with TRBJ1-1, with D possibly being TRBD1 (5 bases). This CDR3 spans 14 amino acids. Germline loops: CDR1 SGHTA, CDR2 FQGNSA. Trimming took 1 base from V and 5 from J, leaving 11 bases between them. The CDR3 DNA follows: TGTGCCAGCAGCTTAGAGGGGCTTGGGACTGAAGCTTTCTTT. It specifies CASSLEGLGTEAFF.

Remarks on this clonotype: Possible read error: a much larger clone is one base away. The CDR3 end shows no conserved phenylalanine or tryptophan, and so a read error is likely. This chain's CDR3 is CAWSRGEQETQYL. The CDR3 coding sequence is TGTGCCTGGAGTCGGGGGGAACAAGAGACCCAGTACCTC. The J gene is TRBJ2-5, the V gene TRBV30, with 7 bases fitting TRBD2. Germline lookup yields CDR1 GTSNPN and CDR2 SVGIG (reference sequence). V was pared by 2 bases and J by 2 bases, with 2 bases of the junction left unmatched. The CDR3 sequence is 13 residues long.